These T cell receptor beta chains were read from a single sample in a study of T cell repertoires in cytomegalovirus infection. TCRdb used MiXCR to reprocess the reads, holding one entry per CDR3 protein. The sample lists a few hundred thousand distinct CDR3 sequences; about 30% were seen once. Material: PBMCs. The receptors shown here come from a human donor in good health (CMV status not recorded). Some clones in this sample may be carry-over from other donors' samples. Each CDR3 is given with its conserved first and last residue. Fields, in order: J gene, clone size, D gene, V gene, CDR3 DNA, CDR3 protein. The D gene is left open where the match is weak. The size field is filled for only some rows; it gives once, few, many or a size class.

j_gene: TRBJ1-2
abundance: many
d_gene: -
v_gene: TRBV7-9
CDR3nt: TGTGCCAGCAGCTTAAGGGCACAAAATGAGCGAGGCTACACCTTC
CDR3aa: CASSLRAQNERGYTF

j_gene: TRBJ2-1
abundance: -
d_gene: -
v_gene: TRBV11-2
CDR3nt: TGTGCCAGCAGCTTATGGCGGGATCAGAATGAGCAGTTCTTC
CDR3aa: CASSLWRDQNEQFF

j_gene: TRBJ1-2
abundance: -
d_gene: TRBD1
v_gene: TRBV7-9
CDR3nt: TGTGCCAGCAGCCCCGGGACAGGGGGTTGGTATGGCTACACCTTC
CDR3aa: CASSPGTGGWYGYTF

j_gene: TRBJ1-5
abundance: few
d_gene: -
v_gene: TRBV28
CDR3nt: TGTGCCAGCAGAAAACAGGGAGCACATCAGCCCCAGCATTTT
CDR3aa: CASRKQGAHQPQHF

j_gene: TRBJ2-6
abundance: -
d_gene: -
v_gene: TRBV7-8
CDR3nt: TGTGCCAGCAGCTCCCGGGGTACTGGGGCCAACGTCCTGACTTTC
CDR3aa: CASSSRGTGANVLTF

j_gene: TRBJ2-2
abundance: -
d_gene: TRBD1
v_gene: TRBV6-6
CDR3nt: TGTGCCAGCACCCCGACAGGGGGACGTACCGGGGAGCTGTTTTTT
CDR3aa: CASTPTGGRTGELFF

j_gene: TRBJ2-1
abundance: -
d_gene: -
v_gene: TRBV20-1
CDR3nt: TGCAGTGCTAGAGGAAACAATGAGCAGTTCTTC
CDR3aa: CSARGNNEQFF

j_gene: TRBJ2-2
abundance: few
d_gene: -
v_gene: TRBV7-2
CDR3nt: TGTGCCAGCAGCTTAGATCTTAACGGGGCCAACACCGGGGAGCTGTTTTTT
CDR3aa: CASSLDLNGANTGELFF

j_gene: TRBJ2-1
abundance: -
d_gene: -
v_gene: TRBV7-2
CDR3nt: TGTGCCAGCAGCTTAAGATGGCGGGACAATGAGCAGTTCTTC
CDR3aa: CASSLRWRDNEQFF

j_gene: TRBJ2-5
abundance: -
d_gene: -
v_gene: TRBV13
CDR3nt: TGTGCCAGCAGTGGTCGGAGGTCGGAGGAGACCCAGTACTTC
CDR3aa: CASSGRRSEETQYF

j_gene: TRBJ2-1
abundance: -
d_gene: -
v_gene: TRBV11-2
CDR3nt: TGTGCCAGCAGCCCGGACAGACCATCCTACAATGAGCAGTTCTTC
CDR3aa: CASSPDRPSYNEQFF

j_gene: TRBJ2-1
abundance: -
d_gene: TRBD2
v_gene: TRBV27
CDR3nt: TGTGCCAGCGCCGGACTAGCAGACAATGAGCAGTTCTTC
CDR3aa: CASAGLADNEQFF

j_gene: TRBJ2-5
abundance: many
d_gene: -
v_gene: TRBV7-2
CDR3nt: TGTGCCAGCAGCTTGTTTAGCCACGAGACCCAGTACTTC
CDR3aa: CASSLFSHETQYF

j_gene: TRBJ2-6
abundance: -
d_gene: -
v_gene: TRBV6-2/TRBV6-3
CDR3nt: TGTGCCAGCAGTTTGGCGGCAGCAGCATCTGGGGCCAACGTCCTGACTTTC
CDR3aa: CASSLAAAASGANVLTF

j_gene: TRBJ1-1
abundance: -
d_gene: -
v_gene: TRBV29-1
CDR3nt: TGCAGCGCCGTGGGGGGACCAAACACTGAAGCTTTCTTT
CDR3aa: CSAVGGPNTEAFF

j_gene: TRBJ2-1
abundance: few
d_gene: TRBD2
v_gene: TRBV10-3
CDR3nt: TGTGCCATCAGTGAGTTAAGCGGGAGGGACAATGAGCAGTTCTTC
CDR3aa: CAISELSGRDNEQFF

j_gene: TRBJ1-4
abundance: many
d_gene: -
v_gene: TRBV7-8
CDR3nt: TGTGCCAGCAGCCTCACCGGTAATGAAAAACTGTTTTTT
CDR3aa: CASSLTGNEKLFF

j_gene: TRBJ2-5
abundance: few
d_gene: -
v_gene: TRBV28
CDR3nt: TGTGCCAGCAGTACGGGCCGCGGAAGGGCCCAGTACTTC
CDR3aa: CASSTGRGRAQYF

j_gene: TRBJ2-1
abundance: few
d_gene: -
v_gene: TRBV20-1
CDR3nt: TGCAGTGCTTACCCAGCGGGTTACAATGAGCAGTTCTTC
CDR3aa: CSAYPAGYNEQFF

j_gene: TRBJ2-1
abundance: -
d_gene: TRBD1
v_gene: TRBV6-6
CDR3nt: TGTGCCAGCAGCTGGACAGGGCAGAATGGTGAGCAGTTCTTC
CDR3aa: CASSWTGQNGEQFF

j_gene: TRBJ2-3
abundance: many
d_gene: -
v_gene: TRBV7-6
CDR3nt: TGTGCCAGCAGCTTAGCGGCCGGAGATACGCAGTATTTT
CDR3aa: CASSLAAGDTQYF

j_gene: TRBJ2-3
abundance: few
d_gene: TRBD1
v_gene: TRBV28
CDR3nt: TGTGCCAGCAGTCTGACAGGGGGCGAAGATACGCAGTATTTT
CDR3aa: CASSLTGGEDTQYF

j_gene: TRBJ2-7
abundance: many
d_gene: TRBD1
v_gene: TRBV7-8
CDR3nt: TGTGCCAGCAGCGCCTGGACAGGCTACGAGCAGTACTTC
CDR3aa: CASSAWTGYEQYF

j_gene: TRBJ2-7
abundance: many
d_gene: -
v_gene: TRBV12-3/TRBV12-4
CDR3nt: TGTGCCAGCTCCCCCGGGGCTTGGACAACCTACGAGCAGTACTTC
CDR3aa: CASSPGAWTTYEQYF

j_gene: TRBJ2-5
abundance: many
d_gene: -
v_gene: TRBV7-9
CDR3nt: TGTGCCAGCAGCTTAGTCGAACCTTGGGCCCAGTACTTC
CDR3aa: CASSLVEPWAQYF

j_gene: TRBJ2-1
abundance: -
d_gene: -
v_gene: TRBV7-9
CDR3nt: TGTGCCAGCAGCTTTCTTGACGGGGCGCACCCCGGGAATGAGCAGTTCTTC
CDR3aa: CASSFLDGAHPGNEQFF

j_gene: TRBJ2-1
abundance: -
d_gene: -
v_gene: TRBV29-1
CDR3nt: TGCAGCGTTGCGATTGGGACCGGCAATGAGCAGTTCTTC
CDR3aa: CSVAIGTGNEQFF

j_gene: TRBJ2-2
abundance: -
d_gene: TRBD2
v_gene: TRBV5-1
CDR3nt: TGCGCCAGCAGCTCCCAGCTGACTAGCTACGGGGAGCTGTTTTTT
CDR3aa: CASSSQLTSYGELFF

j_gene: TRBJ1-6
abundance: -
d_gene: TRBD1
v_gene: TRBV20-1
CDR3nt: TGCAGTGCTCGGGGACAGGGCGGGAAGACACCCCTCCACTTT
CDR3aa: CSARGQGGKTPLHF

j_gene: TRBJ2-3
abundance: -
d_gene: -
v_gene: TRBV7-2
CDR3nt: TGTGCCAGCAGCCCCGGGCCAGATACGCCGTATTTT
CDR3aa: CASSPGPDTPYF

j_gene: TRBJ2-3
abundance: -
d_gene: -
v_gene: TRBV7-3
CDR3nt: TGTGCCAGCAGCTTAGCCGGGACCGGCCGTTCGCAGTATTTT
CDR3aa: CASSLAGTGRSQYF

j_gene: TRBJ2-1
abundance: many
d_gene: -
v_gene: TRBV7-2
CDR3nt: TGTGCCAGCAGCAAAGGGCCTGGGGATGAGCAGTTCTTC
CDR3aa: CASSKGPGDEQFF

j_gene: TRBJ1-5
abundance: many
d_gene: -
v_gene: TRBV7-2
CDR3nt: TGTGCCAGCAGCTTAGGGGTTTTTCAGCCCCAGCATTTT
CDR3aa: CASSLGVFQPQHF

j_gene: TRBJ2-5
abundance: -
d_gene: -
v_gene: TRBV29-1
CDR3nt: TGCAGCGTTTCAGGGGCAGAGACCCAGTACTTC
CDR3aa: CSVSGAETQYF

j_gene: TRBJ2-7
abundance: few
d_gene: -
v_gene: TRBV7-9
CDR3nt: TGTGCCAGCAGCTCGATCGGGTACGCGGGGGAGCAGTACTTC
CDR3aa: CASSSIGYAGEQYF

j_gene: TRBJ2-1
abundance: -
d_gene: TRBD2
v_gene: TRBV6-2/TRBV6-3
CDR3nt: TGTGCCAGCAGACGCGGACTAGCGGGAGTGGAGAATGAGCAGTTCTTC
CDR3aa: CASRRGLAGVENEQFF

j_gene: TRBJ1-1
abundance: few
d_gene: TRBD1
v_gene: TRBV12-3/TRBV12-4
CDR3nt: TGTGCCAGCAGTCGCAGGACAGGGGTGGAGACTGAAGCTTTCTTT
CDR3aa: CASSRRTGVETEAFF

j_gene: TRBJ2-2
abundance: few
d_gene: -
v_gene: TRBV7-2
CDR3nt: TGTGCCAGCAGCTTAGGGTACATCGGGGAGCTGTTTTTT
CDR3aa: CASSLGYIGELFF

j_gene: TRBJ2-2
abundance: -
d_gene: -
v_gene: TRBV5-1
CDR3nt: TGCGCCAGCACCCGAGAACAGCCGAACACCGGGGAGCTGTTTTTT
CDR3aa: CASTREQPNTGELFF

j_gene: TRBJ2-3
abundance: many
d_gene: -
v_gene: TRBV28
CDR3nt: TGTGCCAGCAGTCGGCAGTACAGGGGCACAGATACGCAGTATTTT
CDR3aa: CASSRQYRGTDTQYF

j_gene: TRBJ2-7
abundance: -
d_gene: -
v_gene: TRBV12-3/TRBV12-4
CDR3nt: TGTGCCAGCAGTAAGACTACAACCTACGAGCAGTACTTC
CDR3aa: CASSKTTTYEQYF

j_gene: TRBJ1-5
abundance: few
d_gene: -
v_gene: TRBV15
CDR3nt: TGTGCCACCAGCAGAGTGGCGGGGAACCAGCCCCAGCATTTT
CDR3aa: CATSRVAGNQPQHF

j_gene: TRBJ2-5
abundance: -
d_gene: -
v_gene: TRBV7-3
CDR3nt: TGTGCCAGCAGCGTTTCCTGGAGGGAGACCCAGTACTTC
CDR3aa: CASSVSWRETQYF

j_gene: TRBJ2-1
abundance: few
d_gene: TRBD1
v_gene: TRBV12-3/TRBV12-4
CDR3nt: TGTGCCAGCAGTAGCCGGGACAGGCTTTACAATGAGCAGTTCTTC
CDR3aa: CASSSRDRLYNEQFF

j_gene: TRBJ1-1
abundance: -
d_gene: -
v_gene: TRBV9
CDR3nt: TGTGCCAGCAGCCCCAGAAGTGGGACTGAAGCTTTCTTT
CDR3aa: CASSPRSGTEAFF

j_gene: TRBJ2-6
abundance: -
d_gene: -
v_gene: TRBV4-1
CDR3nt: TGCGCCAGCAGCCAAGTTGGGGAATCCAACGTCCTGACTTTC
CDR3aa: CASSQVGESNVLTF

j_gene: TRBJ2-7
abundance: -
d_gene: -
v_gene: TRBV6-2/TRBV6-3
CDR3nt: TGTGCCAGCACCGAGCAGATTGGGGAGCAGTACTTC
CDR3aa: CASTEQIGEQYF

j_gene: TRBJ1-1
abundance: -
d_gene: -
v_gene: TRBV11-1
CDR3nt: TGTGCCAGCAGCTTAAAGGGCTTCATTGGGACTGAAGCTTTCTTT
CDR3aa: CASSLKGFIGTEAFF

j_gene: TRBJ2-1
abundance: -
d_gene: -
v_gene: TRBV27
CDR3nt: TGTGCCAGCAGTTTATATCGCAGCTACAATGAGCAGTTCTTC
CDR3aa: CASSLYRSYNEQFF

j_gene: TRBJ1-2
abundance: -
d_gene: -
v_gene: TRBV2
CDR3nt: TGTGCCAGCAGTGCCAGGAGCAACTATGGCTACACCTTC
CDR3aa: CASSARSNYGYTF

j_gene: TRBJ2-5
abundance: few
d_gene: -
v_gene: TRBV6-2/TRBV6-3
CDR3nt: TGTGCCAGCAGTTCGCCTCTCCAAGAGACCCAGTACTTC
CDR3aa: CASSSPLQETQYF

j_gene: TRBJ1-2
abundance: many
d_gene: TRBD1
v_gene: TRBV7-2
CDR3nt: TGTGCCAGCAGCTTAAGAGGTGACAGGGGCTATGGCTACACCTTC
CDR3aa: CASSLRGDRGYGYTF

j_gene: TRBJ1-1
abundance: many
d_gene: -
v_gene: TRBV12-3/TRBV12-4
CDR3nt: TGTGCCAGCAGTTTGAGGGGCGGGAACACTGAAGCTTTCTTT
CDR3aa: CASSLRGGNTEAFF

j_gene: TRBJ2-2
abundance: few
d_gene: -
v_gene: TRBV19
CDR3nt: TGTGCCAGTAGCCCCGAGGCGTCGAACACCGGGGAGCTGTTTTTT
CDR3aa: CASSPEASNTGELFF

j_gene: TRBJ1-1
abundance: -
d_gene: TRBD1
v_gene: TRBV3-1
CDR3nt: TGTGCCAGCAGCCAGGGACAGGGACTCACTGAAGCTTTCTTT
CDR3aa: CASSQGQGLTEAFF